Detailed here is one TCR beta chain. The record originates from a study of blood T cell repertoires in COVID-19. Enrolled through a virtual design, the participants were between 18 and 89 years of age and came from approximately 25 US areas. The method was immunoSEQ multiplex PCR; TCRdb's version includes in-frame clones alone and lacks a portion of them. Of 250,000 to 300,000 clones listed, 80% to 90% are singletons. The CDR3 runs 15 residues. Germline CDR1 is SGDLS and CDR2 is YYNGEE. Trimming at V came to 3 bases and at J to 3 bases, leaving 8 bases not matched to a gene. The material sequenced was PBMCs or T cells enriched from blood (not recorded which). This rearrangement joins TRBV9 to TRBJ1-1, with TRBD1 matching 7 bases. The sequence derives from a woman aged 45-60 years who had recovered from COVID-19. CDR3 DNA sequence: TGTGCCAGCAGCGAACGACAGGGATCAGACACTGAAGCTTTCTTT. Its protein product is CASSERQGSDTEAFF.